This T cell receptor beta chain was found in a study of CD8 T cell repertoires and HIV-1 epitope variants. The overall study: Separate wells received one of Twenty-five Gag or Nef variant peptides. T cells were cultured for nine to ten days with cytokines added on days 3 and 7.

Germline values: CDR1 MNHEY, CDR2 SVGAGI. The CDR3 has 14 residues. The germline V and J ends were trimmed by 5 bases and 4 bases, with 14 bases remaining between them. About this clone: What it binds is unknown.

Libraries were prepared by immunoSEQ multiplex PCR; TCRdb keeps only in-frame clonotypes and omits some of them. The sample has thousands of clones, under 75% seen once. This chain joins TRBV6-5 and TRBJ2-5; perhaps TRBD1 as D (7 bases). The sample taken for sequencing was cultured CD8+ T cells derived from PBMCs. The TCR sequence derives from a male donor with HIV. This chain's CDR3 is CASSGTGEVETQYF. The CDR3 nucleotides read TGTGCCAGCAGTGGCACAGGGGAGGTAGAGACCCAGTACTTC.